This TCR beta chain appears in the sequencing data of a study of STAT5B mutations in CD4+ large granular lymphocyte leukemia. The table came from immunoSEQ multiplex PCR; TCRdb's copy has only in-frame clones and leaves some out. Here the sample spans 20,000 to 25,000 clones, 60% to 80% being singletons. V lost 5 bases to trimming and J lost 5 bases; unmatched junction nucleotides: 14. CDR1 PRHDT and CDR2 FYEKMQ come from the germline V gene (reference sequence). The CDR3 totals 18 residues. This receptor was taken from a human donor in good health. The sequencing sample was made of CD4+ T cells from blood buffy coats. The gene calls are TRBV13 and TRBJ2-2; the match to TRBD2 covers 10 bases. The CDR3 nucleotides read TGTGCCAGCAGCCCCCAGACTAGCGGGCGCCTTCGGACCGGGGAGCTGTTTTTT. Protein: CASSPQTSGRLRTGELFF.